This T cell receptor beta chain emerged from a study of Ad26.COV2.S vaccination and SARS-CoV-2 variants (dated by TCRdb to the early 2020s). Concerning the study at large: Vaccine-arm donors came from COV1001, a multicentre, randomized, double-blind, placebo-controlled phase I-IIa trial of Ad26.COV2.S in healthy adults. Ad26.COV2.S was administered intramuscularly at a dose of 5x10^10 or 1x10^11 viral particles, either as one shot or as two shots given 56 days apart. Investigators remained blinded to trial group allocation during experiments and outcome assessment. The TCR-sequenced set comprised around 30 samples: about 19 Ad26.COV2.S vaccine recipients, 5 placebo recipients and 8 SARS-CoV-2 convalescent individuals. Sequencing of the TCRbeta repertoire served to evaluate the specificity and breadth of SARS-CoV-2-reactive T cell receptors following Ad26.COV2.S vaccination. Participants in the trial were split at random into five groups of five each, receiving low-dose or high-dose Ad26.COV2.S once or twice, or else placebo on both occasions.

Summary of the overall study and its limitations: Non-spike TCR breadth was comparable between vaccine and placebo recipients, consistent with the vaccine containing only spike. Higher spike-specific TCR breadth was observed in Ad26.COV2.S recipients than in placebo recipients (P = 0.0014). After vaccination, substantial breadth of spike-specific CD8+ and CD4+ T cell responses was reported. The study lacked the statistical power to compare responses across vaccine doses or regimens. The authors noted that total T cell responses may have been underestimated by the TCR breadth and depth analyses.

On this clone itself: Its antigen is not yet known. Within one base of it there is no much larger clone, and no base qualities were kept.

This sample's treatment or condition label indicates: some 20 received Ad26.COV2.S at low or high dose, single or two shots; five or six received placebo; per-sample allocation not given. Repertoires of vaccine and placebo recipients were sequenced from samples taken on day 63 after the first injection. In Cohort 1b, 25 or so adults aged 18-55 years were enrolled at a single site in Boston, USA, between 29 July and 7 August 2020. As a vaccine, Ad26.COV2.S was a replication-incompetent adenovirus type 26 vector that expressed a prefusion-stabilized SARS-CoV-2 spike protein derived from the original Wuhan strain. The immunoSEQ Assay was the method used to sequence TCRbeta CDR3 regions. After extraction, genomic DNA underwent amplification by bias-controlled multiplex PCR, followed by high-throughput sequencing. The study's processing was this. To quantify the absolute abundance of every unique TCRbeta CDR3 region, sequences were collapsed and filtered. T cell fraction was estimated by normalizing TCRbeta template counts to usable DNA, with usable DNA measured through amplification of reference genes found in all nucleated cells. Repertoire TCRs were annotated as SARS-CoV-2-specific when V gene, CDR3 amino acid sequence and J gene were exactly matched to a known reactive TCR set. The reference SARS-CoV-2 TCR set was obtained from MIRA and was filtered for enrichment in COVID-19-positive ImmuneCODE repertoires, whereby public or cross-reactive TCRs were removed. Using the MIRA antigens, annotated TCRs were further analysed by specific ORF or by position within an ORF. Breadth was defined as the number of annotated unique rearrangements divided by the total number of unique productive rearrangements, and depth was defined as the summed frequency of the annotated unique rearrangements. TCR breadth was compared between groups using two-sided Wilcoxon rank-sum tests. The table was pulled from immuneACCESS by TCRdb, which kept in-frame rearrangements only. Such tables lose some clones; where checked, under half of the loss comes from unresolved V genes, and the rest has no known cause. The DNA was the basis for D and trimming; V, J and clone size are from that table. This sample holds about 330,000 clones; roughly 88% were observed only once. Jointly, the top ten make up about 5.4% of the sample.

The CDR3, from cysteine to phenylalanine, totals 18 residues. The entry retains the CDR3 DNA only, 54 bases that are in frame from base 1. Based on the germline V gene, the CDR1 and CDR2 sequences are SGHTA and FQGNSA. The V and J ends are trimmed by 10 bases and 2 bases, leaving 29 bases between them. The V gene is TRBV7-2 and the J gene is TRBJ1-1; perhaps TRBD1 is the D gene, with 5 bases matching. The clonotype comes from a person aged 18 to 65 who received the Ad26.COV2.S COVID-19 vaccine or a placebo. Sequencing was performed on peripheral blood, taken in a trial of Ad26.COV2.S vaccine versus placebo. The CDR3 in this case is CATQGREFPGVDNTEAFF. The nucleotide sequence is given as TGTGCCACCCAGGGCAGGGAGTTCCCCGGAGTGGATAACACTGAAGCTTTCTTT.